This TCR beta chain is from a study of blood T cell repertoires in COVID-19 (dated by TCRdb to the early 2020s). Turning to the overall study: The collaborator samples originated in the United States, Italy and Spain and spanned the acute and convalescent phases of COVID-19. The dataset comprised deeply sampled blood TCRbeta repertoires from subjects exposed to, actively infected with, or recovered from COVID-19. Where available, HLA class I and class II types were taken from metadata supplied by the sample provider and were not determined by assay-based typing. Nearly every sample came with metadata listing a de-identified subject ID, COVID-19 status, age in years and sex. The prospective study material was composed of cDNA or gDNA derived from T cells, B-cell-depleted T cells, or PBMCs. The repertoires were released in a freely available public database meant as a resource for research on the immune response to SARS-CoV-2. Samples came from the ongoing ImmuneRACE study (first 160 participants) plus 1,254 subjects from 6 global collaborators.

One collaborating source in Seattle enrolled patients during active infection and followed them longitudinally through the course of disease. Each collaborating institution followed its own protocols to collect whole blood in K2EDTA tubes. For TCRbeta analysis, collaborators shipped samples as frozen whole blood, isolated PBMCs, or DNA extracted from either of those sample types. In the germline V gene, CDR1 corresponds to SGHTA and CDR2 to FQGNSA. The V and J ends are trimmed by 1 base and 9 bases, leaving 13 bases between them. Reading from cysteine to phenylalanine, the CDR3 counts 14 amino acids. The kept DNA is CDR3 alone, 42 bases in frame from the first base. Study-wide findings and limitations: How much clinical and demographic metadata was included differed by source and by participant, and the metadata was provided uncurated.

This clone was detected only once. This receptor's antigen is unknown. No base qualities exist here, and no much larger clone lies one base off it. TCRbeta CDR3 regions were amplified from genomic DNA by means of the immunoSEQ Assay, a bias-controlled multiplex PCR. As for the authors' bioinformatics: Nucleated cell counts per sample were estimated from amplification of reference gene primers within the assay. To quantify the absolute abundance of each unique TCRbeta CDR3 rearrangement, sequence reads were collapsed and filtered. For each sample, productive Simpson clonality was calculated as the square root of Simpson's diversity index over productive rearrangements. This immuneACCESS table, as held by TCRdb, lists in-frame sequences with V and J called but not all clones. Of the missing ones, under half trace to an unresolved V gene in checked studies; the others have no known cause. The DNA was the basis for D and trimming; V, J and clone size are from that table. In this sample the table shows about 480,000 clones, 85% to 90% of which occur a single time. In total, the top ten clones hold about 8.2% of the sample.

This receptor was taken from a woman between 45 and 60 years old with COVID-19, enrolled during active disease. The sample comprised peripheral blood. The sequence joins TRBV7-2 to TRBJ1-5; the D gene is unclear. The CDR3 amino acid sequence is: CASSLDGLGGPQHF. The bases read TGTGCCAGCAGCTTAGACGGTCTGGGAGGGCCCCAGCATTTT. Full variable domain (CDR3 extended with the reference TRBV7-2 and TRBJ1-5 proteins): GAGVSQSPSNKVTEKGKDVELRCDPISGHTALYWYRQSLGQGLEFLIYFQGNSAPDKSGLPSDRFSAERTGGSVSTLTIQRTQQEDSAVYLCASSLDGLGGPQHFGDGTRLSIL.